This T cell receptor beta chain was documented in a study of control samples from healthy donors and cancer patients (TCRdb year 2020). Turning to this clone: What this receptor recognizes is not known. No per-base quality is available; no much larger clone lies one base away.

Based on the germline V gene, the CDR1 and CDR2 sequences are SGHRS and YFSETQ. Spanning cysteine to phenylalanine, the CDR3 consists of 13 amino acids. Here the CDR3 DNA is all that survives: 39 bases in frame from base 1. V lost 0 bases and J lost 4 bases; the stretch between them is 4 bases long. Receptor libraries were prepared by the immunoSEQ multiplex PCR assay. The table comes from immuneACCESS by way of TCRdb, which keeps in-frame sequences with V and J called. Part of the clones is missing from these tables; in studies checked, under half for an unresolved V gene and the rest for unknown reasons. Recorded for this sample are approximately 58,000 clones; around 87% of them occurred a single time. About 13% of the sample is taken by the ten largest.

Sequencing used PBMCs. The source of this sequence is a woman aged 60-75 years with lung cancer. This chain is built from TRBV5-1 and TRBJ2-2, with an unclear D gene assignment. The CDR3 protein is CASSLGVTGELFF. At the DNA level, the sequence is TGCGCCAGCAGCTTGGGGGTCACCGGGGAGCTGTTTTTT. Here the CDR3 is joined to the reference TRBV5-1 and TRBJ2-2 genes, and the full variable domain is: KAGVTQTPRYLIKTRGQQVTLSCSPISGHRSVSWYQQTPGQGLQFLFEYFSETQRNKGNFPGRFSGRQFSNSRSEMNVSTLELGDSALYLCASSLGVTGELFFGEGSRLTVL.